This T cell receptor (beta chain) is from a study of beta chain features in type 1 diabetes. Overall study: Age, gender, cell numbers and subset yield matched between patients and controls. Across every sample, 85 million to 120 million sorted cells were examined in total. Study outcomes and limitations: For patients and controls alike, PCR might favor shorter templates to the same degree. Type 1 diabetes patients showed a moderate but significant shortening of TCRB CDR3s in all four CD4+ subsets.

The study reverse transcribed the entire isolated RNA, so it sequenced expressed TCRB transcripts. Data came from immunoSEQ multiplex PCR; TCRdb stores just in-frame clones and leaves some out. The table lists about 290,000 clones, roughly 8% of them singletons. The germline V gene has CDR1 SEHNR and CDR2 FQNEAQ (reference sequence). The CDR3 extends over 16 amino acids. V lost 1 base and J 2 bases, leaving 14 bases between the germline ends. This clone was counted only a few times. Its antigen remains unidentified. The sequence derives from a woman in her late teens or twenties in good health. The sample taken for sequencing was central memory CD4+ T cells from blood. The V gene is TRBV7-9, the J gene TRBJ2-5; the D gene is possibly TRBD1 (6 bases). The CDR3 sequence: CASSLGRTGQQETQYF. For the CDR3, the DNA is TGTGCCAGCAGCTTAGGGCGTACAGGGCAGCAAGAGACCCAGTACTTC. Complete variable domain (other parts from reference TRBV7-9 and TRBJ2-5): DTGVSQNPRHKITKRGQNVTFRCDPISEHNRLYWYRQTLGQGPEFLTYFQNEAQLEKSRLLSDRFSAERPKGSFSTLEIQRTEQGDSAMYLCASSLGRTGQQETQYFGPGTRLLVL.